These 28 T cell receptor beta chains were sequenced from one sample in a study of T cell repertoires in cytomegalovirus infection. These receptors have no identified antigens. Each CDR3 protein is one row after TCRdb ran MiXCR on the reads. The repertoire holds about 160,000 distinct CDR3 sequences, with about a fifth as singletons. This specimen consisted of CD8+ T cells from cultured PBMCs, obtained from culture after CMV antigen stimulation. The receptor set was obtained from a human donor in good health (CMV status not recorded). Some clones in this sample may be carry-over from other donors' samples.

CDR3 in amino acids: CASSPTWASTDTQYF. DNA for the CDR3: TGTGCCAGCAGCCCGACATGGGCTAGCACAGATACGCAGTATTTT. The V call is TRBV27, the J call TRBJ2-3; D remains ambiguous. Deletions cut 6 bases from V and 0 bases from J, with 13 bases between. The germline gives CDR1 MNHEY, CDR2 SMNVEV (reference sequence). The CDR3 covers 15 residues.

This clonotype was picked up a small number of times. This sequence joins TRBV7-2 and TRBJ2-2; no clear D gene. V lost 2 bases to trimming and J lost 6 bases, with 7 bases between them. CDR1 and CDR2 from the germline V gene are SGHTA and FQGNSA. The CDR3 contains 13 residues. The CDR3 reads CASSLSFAGELFF. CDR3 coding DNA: TGTGCCAGCAGCTTAAGTTTCGCCGGGGAGCTGTTTTTT.

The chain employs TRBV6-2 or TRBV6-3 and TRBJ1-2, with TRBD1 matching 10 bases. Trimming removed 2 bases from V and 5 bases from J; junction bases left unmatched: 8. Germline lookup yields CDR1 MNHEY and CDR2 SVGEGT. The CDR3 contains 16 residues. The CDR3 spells CASSYGEGTGAYGYTF. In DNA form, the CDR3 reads TGTGCCAGCAGTTACGGCGAAGGGACAGGGGCTTATGGCTACACCTTC.

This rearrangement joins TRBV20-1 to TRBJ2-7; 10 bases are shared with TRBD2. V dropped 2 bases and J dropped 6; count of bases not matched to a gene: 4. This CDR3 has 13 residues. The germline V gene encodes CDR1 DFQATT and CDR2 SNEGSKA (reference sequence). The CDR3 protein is CSARSGLAVEQYF. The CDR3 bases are TGCAGTGCTAGATCCGGACTAGCGGTCGAGCAGTACTTC.

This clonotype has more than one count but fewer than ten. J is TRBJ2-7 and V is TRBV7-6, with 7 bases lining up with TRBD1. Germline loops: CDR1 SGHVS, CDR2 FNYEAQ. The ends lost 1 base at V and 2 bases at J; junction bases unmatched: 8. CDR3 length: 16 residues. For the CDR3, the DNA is TGTGCCAGCAGCTTAGACAGGGGCCCTGACGCCTACGAGCAGTACTTC. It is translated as CASSLDRGPDAYEQYF. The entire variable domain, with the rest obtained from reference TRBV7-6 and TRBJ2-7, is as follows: GAGVSQSPRYKVTKRGQDVALRCDPISGHVSLYWYRQALGQGPEFLTYFNYEAQQDKSGLPNDRFSAERPEGSISTLTIQRTEQRDSAMYRCASSLDRGPDAYEQYFGPGTRLTVT.

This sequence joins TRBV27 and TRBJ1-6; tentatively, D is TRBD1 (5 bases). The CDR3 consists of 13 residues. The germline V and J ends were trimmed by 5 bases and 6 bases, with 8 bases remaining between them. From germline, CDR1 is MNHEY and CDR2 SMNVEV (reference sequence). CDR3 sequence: CASSGAPNSPLHF. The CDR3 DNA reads TGTGCCAGCAGTGGGGCCCCTAATTCACCCCTCCACTTT.

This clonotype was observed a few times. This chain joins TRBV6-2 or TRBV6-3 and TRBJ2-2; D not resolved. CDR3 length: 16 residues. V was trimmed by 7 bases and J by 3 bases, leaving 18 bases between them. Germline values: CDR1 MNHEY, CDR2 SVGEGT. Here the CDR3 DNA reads TGTGCCAGCACCCAGAGTGGGGTCCCATACACCGGGGAGCTGTTTTTT. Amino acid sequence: CASTQSGVPYTGELFF.

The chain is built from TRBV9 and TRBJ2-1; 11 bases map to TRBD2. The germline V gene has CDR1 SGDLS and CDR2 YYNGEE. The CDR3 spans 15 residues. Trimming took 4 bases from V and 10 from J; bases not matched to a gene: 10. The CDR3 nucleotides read TGTGCCAGCAGCACTACTAGCGGGGGCGTAGGGGAGCAGTTCTTC. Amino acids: CASSTTSGGVGEQFF.

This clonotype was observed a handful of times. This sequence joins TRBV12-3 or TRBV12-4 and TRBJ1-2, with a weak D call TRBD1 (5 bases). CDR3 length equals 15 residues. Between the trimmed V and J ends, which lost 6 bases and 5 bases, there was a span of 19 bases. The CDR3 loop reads CASSPRDPIFYGYTF. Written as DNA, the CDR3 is TGTGCCAGCAGCCCTAGGGACCCAATTTTTTATGGCTACACCTTC.

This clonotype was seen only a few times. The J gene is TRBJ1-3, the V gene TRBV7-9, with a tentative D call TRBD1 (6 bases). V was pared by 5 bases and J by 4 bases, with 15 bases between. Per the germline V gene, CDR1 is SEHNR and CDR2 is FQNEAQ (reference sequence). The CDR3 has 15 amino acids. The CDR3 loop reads CASSAGGAHGNTIYF. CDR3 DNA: TGTGCCAGCAGCGCCGGGGGGGCGCACGGAAACACCATATATTTT. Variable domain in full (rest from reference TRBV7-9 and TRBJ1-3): DTGVSQNPRHKITKRGQNVTFRCDPISEHNRLYWYRQTLGQGPEFLTYFQNEAQLEKSRLLSDRFSAERPKGSFSTLEIQRTEQGDSAMYLCASSAGGAHGNTIYFGEGSWLTVV.

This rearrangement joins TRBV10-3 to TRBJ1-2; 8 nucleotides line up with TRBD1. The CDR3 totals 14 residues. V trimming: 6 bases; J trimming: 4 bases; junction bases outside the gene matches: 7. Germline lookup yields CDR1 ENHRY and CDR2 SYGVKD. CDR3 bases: TGTGCCATCAGAGGACAGGGATGGAGCTATGGCTACACCTTC. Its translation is CAIRGQGWSYGYTF.

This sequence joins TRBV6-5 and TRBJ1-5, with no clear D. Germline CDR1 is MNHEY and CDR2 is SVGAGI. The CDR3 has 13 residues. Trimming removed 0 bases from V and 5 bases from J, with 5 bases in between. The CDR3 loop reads CASSYSSDQPQHF. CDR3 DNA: TGTGCCAGCAGTTACTCTTCCGATCAGCCCCAGCATTTT.

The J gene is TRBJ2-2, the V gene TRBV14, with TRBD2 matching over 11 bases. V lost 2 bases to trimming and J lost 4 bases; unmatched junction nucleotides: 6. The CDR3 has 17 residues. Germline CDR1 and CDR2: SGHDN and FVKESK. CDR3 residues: CASSQIPSGGPTGELFF. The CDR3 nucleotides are TGTGCCAGCAGCCAAATCCCTAGCGGGGGGCCCACCGGGGAGCTGTTTTTT.

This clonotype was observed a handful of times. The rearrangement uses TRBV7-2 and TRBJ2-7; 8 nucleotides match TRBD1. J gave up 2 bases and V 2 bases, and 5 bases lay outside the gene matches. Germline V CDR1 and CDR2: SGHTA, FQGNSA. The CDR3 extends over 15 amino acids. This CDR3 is CASSLSTGDPYEQYF. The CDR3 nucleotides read TGTGCCAGCAGCTTATCGACAGGGGATCCCTACGAGCAGTACTTC. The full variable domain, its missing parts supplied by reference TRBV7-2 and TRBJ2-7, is GAGVSQSPSNKVTEKGKDVELRCDPISGHTALYWYRQSLGQGLEFLIYFQGNSAPDKSGLPSDRFSAERTGGSVSTLTIQRTQQEDSAVYLCASSLSTGDPYEQYFGPGTRLTVT.

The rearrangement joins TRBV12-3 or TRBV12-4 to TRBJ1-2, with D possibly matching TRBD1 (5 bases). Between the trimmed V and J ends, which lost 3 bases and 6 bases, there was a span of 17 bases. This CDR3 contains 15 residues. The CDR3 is CASSFPPRGSNGYTF. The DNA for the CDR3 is TGTGCCAGCAGTTTCCCCCCACGGGGCTCCAATGGCTACACCTTC.

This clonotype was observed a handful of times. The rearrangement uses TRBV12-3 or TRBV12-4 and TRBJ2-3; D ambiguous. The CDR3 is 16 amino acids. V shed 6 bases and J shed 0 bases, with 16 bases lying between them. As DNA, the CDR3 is TGTGCCAGCAGCAACGCCCGCGATAGTAGCACAGATACGCAGTATTTT. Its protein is CASSNARDSSTDTQYF.

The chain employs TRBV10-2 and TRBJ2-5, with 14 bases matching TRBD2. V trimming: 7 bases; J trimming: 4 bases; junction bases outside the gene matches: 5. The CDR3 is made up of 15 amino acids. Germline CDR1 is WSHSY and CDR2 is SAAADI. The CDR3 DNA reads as TGCGCCAGCAAACGACTAGCGGGGGGGCGAGAGACCCAGTACTTC. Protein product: CASKRLAGGRETQYF.

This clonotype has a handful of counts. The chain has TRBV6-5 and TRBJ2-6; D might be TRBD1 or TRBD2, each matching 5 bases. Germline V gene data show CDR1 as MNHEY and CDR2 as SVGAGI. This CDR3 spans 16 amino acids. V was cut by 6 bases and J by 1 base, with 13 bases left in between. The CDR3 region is CASRNPGSSGANVLTF. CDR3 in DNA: TGTGCCAGCAGAAATCCAGGGAGTTCTGGGGCCAACGTCCTGACTTTC.

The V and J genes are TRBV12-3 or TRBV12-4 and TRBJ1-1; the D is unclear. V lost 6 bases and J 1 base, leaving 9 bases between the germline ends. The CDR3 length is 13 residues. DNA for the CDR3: TGTGCCAGCAGCTCCGGGTGGAACACTGAAGCTTTCTTT. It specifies CASSSGWNTEAFF.

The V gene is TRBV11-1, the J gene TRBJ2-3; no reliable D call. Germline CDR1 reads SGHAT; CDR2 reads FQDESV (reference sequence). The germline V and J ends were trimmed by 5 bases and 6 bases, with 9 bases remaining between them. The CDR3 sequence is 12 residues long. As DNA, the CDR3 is TGTGCCAGCAGCCGCAACGCCGATACGCAGTATTTT. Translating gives CASSRNADTQYF.

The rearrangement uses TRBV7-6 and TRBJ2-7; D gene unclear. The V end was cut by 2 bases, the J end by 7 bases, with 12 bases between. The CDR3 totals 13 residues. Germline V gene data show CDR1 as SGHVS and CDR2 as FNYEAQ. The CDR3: CASSLPGPREQYF. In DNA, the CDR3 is TGTGCCAGCAGCTTACCTGGACCCCGGGAGCAGTACTTC. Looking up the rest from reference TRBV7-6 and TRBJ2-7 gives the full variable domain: GAGVSQSPRYKVTKRGQDVALRCDPISGHVSLYWYRQALGQGPEFLTYFNYEAQQDKSGLPNDRFSAERPEGSISTLTIQRTEQRDSAMYRCASSLPGPREQYFGPGTRLTVT.

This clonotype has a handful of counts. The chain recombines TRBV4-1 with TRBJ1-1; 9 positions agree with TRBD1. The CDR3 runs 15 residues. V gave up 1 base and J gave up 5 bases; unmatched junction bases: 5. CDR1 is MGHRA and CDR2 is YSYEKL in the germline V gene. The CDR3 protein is CASSQAGQGTTEAFF. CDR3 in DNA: TGCGCCAGCAGCCAAGCAGGACAGGGGACAACTGAAGCTTTCTTT.

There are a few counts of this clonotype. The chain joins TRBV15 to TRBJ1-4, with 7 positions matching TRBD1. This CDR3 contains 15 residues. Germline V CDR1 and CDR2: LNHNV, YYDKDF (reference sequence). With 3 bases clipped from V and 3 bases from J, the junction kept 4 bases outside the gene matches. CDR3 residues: CATSSGRGPNEKLFF. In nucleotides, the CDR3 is TGTGCCACCAGCAGTGGGAGGGGGCCTAATGAAAAACTGTTTTTT.

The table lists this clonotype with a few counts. CDR3 residues: CASSLDLQGLGEKLFF. The CDR3 coding sequence is TGTGCCAGCAGCTTAGATCTGCAGGGGTTGGGTGAAAAACTGTTTTTT. This chain uses TRBV11-2 with TRBJ1-4; D might be TRBD1 (6 bases). The CDR3 is 16 residues long. V was pared by 0 bases and J by 7 bases, with 15 bases between. Germline V CDR1 and CDR2: SGHAT, FQNNGV.

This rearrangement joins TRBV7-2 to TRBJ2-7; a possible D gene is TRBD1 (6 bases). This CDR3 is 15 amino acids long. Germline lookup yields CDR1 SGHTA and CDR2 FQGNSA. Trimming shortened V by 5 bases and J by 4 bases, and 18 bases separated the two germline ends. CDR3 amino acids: CASSLQGTAQYEQYF. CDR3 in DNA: TGTGCCAGCAGCCTGCAGGGGACGGCTCAGTACGAGCAGTACTTC.

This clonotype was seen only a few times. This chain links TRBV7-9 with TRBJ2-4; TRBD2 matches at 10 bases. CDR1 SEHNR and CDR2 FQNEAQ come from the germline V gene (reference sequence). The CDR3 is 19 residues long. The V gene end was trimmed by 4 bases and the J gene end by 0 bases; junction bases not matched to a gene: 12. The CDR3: CASSSAVTSGLLAKNIQYF. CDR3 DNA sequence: TGTGCCAGCAGCTCCGCGGTGACTAGCGGGTTACTAGCCAAAAACATTCAGTACTTC.

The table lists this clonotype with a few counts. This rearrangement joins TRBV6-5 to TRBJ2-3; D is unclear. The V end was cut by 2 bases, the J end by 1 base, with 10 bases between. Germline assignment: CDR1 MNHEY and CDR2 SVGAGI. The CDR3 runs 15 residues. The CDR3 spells CASSYATGGTDTQYF. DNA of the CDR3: TGTGCCAGCAGTTACGCTACCGGCGGCACAGATACGCAGTATTTT.

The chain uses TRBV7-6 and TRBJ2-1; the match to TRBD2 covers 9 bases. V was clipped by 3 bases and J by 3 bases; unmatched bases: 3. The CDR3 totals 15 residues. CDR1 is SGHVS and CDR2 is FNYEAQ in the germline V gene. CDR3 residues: CASSLVSGSYNEQFF. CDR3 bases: TGTGCCAGCAGCTTGGTTAGCGGGAGCTACAATGAGCAGTTCTTC.